Listed below are T cell receptor beta chains from one sample, sequenced in a study of blood T cell repertoires in COVID-19. Assay: immunoSEQ multiplex PCR; the TCRdb copy retains only in-frame clones and omits some. The profile shows 300,000 to 400,000 clones, 80% to 90% of them singletons. The sequenced sample consisted of peripheral blood. These receptors all stem from a woman in her 30s with COVID-19, enrolled during active disease. Both conserved end residues are part of each CDR3. The order of the fields is clone size, J gene, V gene, D gene, CDR3 protein, CDR3 DNA. The D gene is left open where the match is weak. The size field is filled for only some rows; it gives once, few, many or a size class.

clone size: .
J gene: TRBJ2-7
V gene: TRBV6-2/TRBV6-3
D gene: .
CDR3 protein: CASSPLGRATYEQYF
CDR3 DNA: TGTGCCAGCAGCCCTCTCGGCAGGGCGACCTACGAGCAGTACTTC

clone size: once
J gene: TRBJ1-5
V gene: TRBV28
D gene: .
CDR3 protein: CASSFMTGQPQHF
CDR3 DNA: TGTGCCAGCAGTTTCATGACGGGTCAGCCCCAGCATTTT

clone size: .
J gene: TRBJ2-3
V gene: TRBV11-3
D gene: TRBD2
CDR3 protein: CASSSRGSSGSLSTDTQYF
CDR3 DNA: TGTGCCAGCAGCTCTCGGGGGTCTAGCGGGAGTTTGAGCACAGATACGCAGTATTTT

clone size: .
J gene: TRBJ1-2
V gene: TRBV2
D gene: TRBD1
CDR3 protein: CASRTGVYGYTF
CDR3 DNA: TGTGCCAGCAGGACAGGGGTATATGGCTACACCTTC

clone size: .
J gene: TRBJ2-3
V gene: TRBV5-4
D gene: .
CDR3 protein: CASSLEGDTDTQYF
CDR3 DNA: TGTGCCAGCAGCTTGGAGGGGGACACAGATACGCAGTATTTT

clone size: .
J gene: TRBJ2-1
V gene: TRBV18
D gene: .
CDR3 protein: CASSPFGGVEQFF
CDR3 DNA: TGTGCCAGCTCACCATTCGGCGGAGTGGAGCAGTTCTTC

clone size: .
J gene: TRBJ2-1
V gene: TRBV19
D gene: TRBD1
CDR3 protein: CASSILDRVDNEQFF
CDR3 DNA: TGTGCCAGTAGTATCCTCGACAGGGTGGACAATGAGCAGTTCTTC

clone size: .
J gene: TRBJ2-1
V gene: TRBV9
D gene: .
CDR3 protein: CASSVGAGQINEQFF
CDR3 DNA: TGTGCCAGCAGCGTAGGGGCGGGACAGATCAATGAGCAGTTCTTC

clone size: .
J gene: TRBJ1-1
V gene: TRBV27
D gene: TRBD1
CDR3 protein: CASSRAGGTEAFF
CDR3 DNA: TGTGCCAGCAGCCGTGCAGGGGGCACTGAAGCTTTCTTT

clone size: once
J gene: TRBJ2-5
V gene: TRBV18
D gene: TRBD1
CDR3 protein: CASSPRDSQETQYF
CDR3 DNA: TGTGCCAGCTCACCACGGGACAGCCAAGAGACCCAGTACTTC

clone size: .
J gene: TRBJ2-3
V gene: TRBV9
D gene: .
CDR3 protein: CASSLRGRNTDTQYF
CDR3 DNA: TGTGCCAGCAGCTTAAGGGGCAGAAACACAGATACGCAGTATTTT

clone size: .
J gene: TRBJ2-5
V gene: TRBV18
D gene: .
CDR3 protein: CASSPPPRDYQETQYF
CDR3 DNA: TGTGCCAGCTCACCACCTCCCCGGGACTACCAAGAGACCCAGTACTTC

clone size: .
J gene: TRBJ1-4
V gene: TRBV24-1
D gene: TRBD1
CDR3 protein: CATSDLSGGNPNEKLFF
CDR3 DNA: TGTGCCACCAGTGATTTGTCAGGGGGGAATCCTAATGAAAAACTGTTTTTT

clone size: .
J gene: TRBJ2-2
V gene: TRBV5-6
D gene: .
CDR3 protein: CASSLAGGGELFF
CDR3 DNA: TGTGCCAGCAGCTTGGCCGGAGGCGGGGAGCTGTTTTTT

clone size: .
J gene: TRBJ1-1
V gene: TRBV5-4
D gene: TRBD1
CDR3 protein: CASTYQGAGTEAFF
CDR3 DNA: TGTGCCAGCACTTACCAGGGGGCGGGTACTGAAGCTTTCTTT

clone size: .
J gene: TRBJ2-6
V gene: TRBV3-1/TRBV3-2
D gene: .
CDR3 protein: CASSRDSSGANVLTF
CDR3 DNA: TGTGCCAGCAGCCGGGACTCCTCTGGGGCCAACGTCCTGACTTTC

clone size: once
J gene: TRBJ2-5
V gene: TRBV4-2
D gene: .
CDR3 protein: CASSQELTAGEGETQYF
CDR3 DNA: TGTGCCAGCAGCCAAGAGCTTACGGCAGGGGAGGGAGAGACCCAGTACTTC

clone size: .
J gene: TRBJ1-2
V gene: TRBV21-1
D gene: .
CDR3 protein: CAREANGYTFGSGKGNGYTF
CDR3 DNA: .

clone size: .
J gene: TRBJ1-2
V gene: TRBV7-2
D gene: TRBD1
CDR3 protein: CASSLTGVSANYGYTF
CDR3 DNA: TGTGCCAGCAGCTTAACAGGGGTCTCGGCTAACTATGGCTACACCTTC

clone size: .
J gene: TRBJ2-2
V gene: TRBV13
D gene: TRBD2
CDR3 protein: CASSDRWEGGELFF
CDR3 DNA: TGTGCCAGCAGCGATCGCTGGGAGGGCGGGGAGCTGTTTTTT

clone size: few
J gene: TRBJ1-3
V gene: TRBV13
D gene: .
CDR3 protein: CASSARRGSMAGNTIYF
CDR3 DNA: TGTGCCAGCAGCGCCAGAAGGGGGTCCATGGCTGGAAACACCATATATTTT

clone size: .
J gene: TRBJ2-7
V gene: TRBV28
D gene: .
CDR3 protein: CASSQAGLLYEQYF
CDR3 DNA: TGTGCCAGCAGTCAGGCGGGGCTGCTCTACGAGCAGTACTTC

clone size: .
J gene: TRBJ2-1
V gene: TRBV7-8
D gene: TRBD2
CDR3 protein: CASSHPLAGGYNEQFF
CDR3 DNA: TGTGCCAGCAGCCATCCTCTAGCGGGGGGGTACAATGAGCAGTTCTTC

clone size: few
J gene: TRBJ1-1
V gene: TRBV5-4
D gene: .
CDR3 protein: CASSRPSNTEAFF
CDR3 DNA: TGTGCCAGCAGCCGTCCTTCGAACACTGAAGCTTTCTTT

clone size: .
J gene: TRBJ1-6
V gene: TRBV5-1
D gene: TRBD1
CDR3 protein: CASSIATGNNSPLHF
CDR3 DNA: TGCGCCAGCAGCATAGCGACAGGGAATAATTCACCCCTCCACTTT

clone size: .
J gene: TRBJ1-1
V gene: TRBV10-3
D gene: .
CDR3 protein: CAISEITGKNTEAFF
CDR3 DNA: TGTGCCATCAGTGAGATAACAGGCAAGAACACTGAAGCTTTCTTT

clone size: once
J gene: TRBJ1-4
V gene: TRBV14
D gene: .
CDR3 protein: CASSQRGPTFSSTNEKLFF
CDR3 DNA: TGTGCCAGCAGCCAGCGGGGACCGACTTTCAGCTCAACTAATGAAAAACTGTTTTTT

clone size: .
J gene: TRBJ1-4
V gene: TRBV7-9
D gene: .
CDR3 protein: CASSPVGGGEKLFF
CDR3 DNA: TGTGCCAGCAGCCCCGTGGGGGGGGGTGAAAAACTGTTTTTT

clone size: .
J gene: TRBJ2-1
V gene: TRBV11-2
D gene: .
CDR3 protein: CASSLDYGGSYNEQFF
CDR3 DNA: TGTGCCAGCAGCTTAGATTATGGCGGGTCCTACAATGAGCAGTTCTTC

clone size: .
J gene: TRBJ2-3
V gene: TRBV4-1
D gene: .
CDR3 protein: CASSQVQAGPPDTQYF
CDR3 DNA: TGCGCCAGCAGCCAGGTTCAGGCAGGGCCCCCAGATACGCAGTATTTT

clone size: .
J gene: TRBJ1-4
V gene: TRBV18
D gene: TRBD1
CDR3 protein: CASSLQGSEEKLFF
CDR3 DNA: TGTGCCAGCTCACTACAGGGGTCAGAAGAAAAACTGTTTTTT

clone size: .
J gene: TRBJ2-7
V gene: TRBV19
D gene: TRBD2
CDR3 protein: CASTGTRGPYEQYF
CDR3 DNA: TGTGCCAGTACCGGGACTAGAGGACCCTACGAGCAGTACTTC

clone size: .
J gene: TRBJ1-1
V gene: TRBV6-5
D gene: .
CDR3 protein: CASRTNTNTEAFF
CDR3 DNA: TGTGCCAGCAGAACAAACACAAACACTGAAGCTTTCTTT

clone size: .
J gene: TRBJ1-2
V gene: TRBV5-8
D gene: .
CDR3 protein: CAIWVHPGGYTF
CDR3 DNA: TGTGCCATCTGGGTGCATCCCGGGGGCTACACCTTC

clone size: .
J gene: TRBJ1-5
V gene: TRBV29-1
D gene: .
CDR3 protein: CSVAFGAYGGQPQHF
CDR3 DNA: TGCAGCGTTGCCTTTGGGGCTTACGGGGGGCAGCCCCAGCATTTT

clone size: .
J gene: TRBJ2-6
V gene: TRBV27
D gene: TRBD1
CDR3 protein: CASSYMGAGGSGANVLTF
CDR3 DNA: TGTGCCAGCAGCTACATGGGGGCAGGGGGCTCTGGGGCCAACGTCCTGACTTTC

clone size: .
J gene: TRBJ2-1
V gene: TRBV29-1
D gene: TRBD2
CDR3 protein: CSVTGLAGGSSYNEQFF
CDR3 DNA: TGCAGCGTTACTGGACTAGCGGGGGGGAGCTCCTACAATGAGCAGTTCTTC

clone size: .
J gene: TRBJ1-5
V gene: TRBV24-1
D gene: .
CDR3 protein: CATHPGQYSNQPQHF
CDR3 DNA: TGTGCCACCCACCCTGGACAGTATAGCAATCAGCCCCAGCATTTT

clone size: .
J gene: TRBJ1-5
V gene: TRBV7-2
D gene: .
CDR3 protein: CASSTTGRGNQPQHF
CDR3 DNA: TGTGCCAGCAGCACCACAGGGAGAGGCAATCAGCCCCAGCATTTT

clone size: .
J gene: TRBJ2-3
V gene: TRBV9
D gene: TRBD2
CDR3 protein: CASNLGGSLTDTQYF
CDR3 DNA: TGTGCCAGCAATTTAGGCGGGAGCCTCACAGATACGCAGTATTTT

clone size: .
J gene: TRBJ2-7
V gene: TRBV6-5
D gene: TRBD2
CDR3 protein: CASSSGQRGYEQYF
CDR3 DNA: TGTGCCAGCAGTTCGGGCCAGCGGGGGTACGAGCAGTACTTC